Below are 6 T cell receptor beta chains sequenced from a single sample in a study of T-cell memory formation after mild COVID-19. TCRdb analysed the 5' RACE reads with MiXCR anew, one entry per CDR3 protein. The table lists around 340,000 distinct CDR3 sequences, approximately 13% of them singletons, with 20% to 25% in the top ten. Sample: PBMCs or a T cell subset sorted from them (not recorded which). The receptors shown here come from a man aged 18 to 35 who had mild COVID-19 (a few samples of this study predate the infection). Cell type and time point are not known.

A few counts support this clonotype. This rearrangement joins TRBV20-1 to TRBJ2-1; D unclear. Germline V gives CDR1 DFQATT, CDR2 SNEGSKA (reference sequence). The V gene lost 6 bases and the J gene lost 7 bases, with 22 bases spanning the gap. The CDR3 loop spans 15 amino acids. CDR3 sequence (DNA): TGCAGTGCCTTCCCGACCGGCGTCATTAGGAATGAGCAGTTCTTC. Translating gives CSAFPTGVIRNEQFF.

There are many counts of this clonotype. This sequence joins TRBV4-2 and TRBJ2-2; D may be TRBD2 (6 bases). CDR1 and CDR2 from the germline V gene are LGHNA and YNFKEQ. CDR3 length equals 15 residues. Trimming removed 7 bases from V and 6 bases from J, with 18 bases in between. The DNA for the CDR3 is TGTGCCAGCAACACGAGGCCGGGGGACCCCGGGGAGCTGTTTTTT. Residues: CASNTRPGDPGELFF.

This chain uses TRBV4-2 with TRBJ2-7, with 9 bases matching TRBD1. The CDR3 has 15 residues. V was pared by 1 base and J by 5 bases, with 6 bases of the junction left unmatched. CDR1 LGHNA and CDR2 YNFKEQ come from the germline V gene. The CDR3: CASSQAQGAHNEQYF. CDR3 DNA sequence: TGTGCCAGCAGCCAAGCACAGGGGGCCCATAACGAGCAGTACTTC.

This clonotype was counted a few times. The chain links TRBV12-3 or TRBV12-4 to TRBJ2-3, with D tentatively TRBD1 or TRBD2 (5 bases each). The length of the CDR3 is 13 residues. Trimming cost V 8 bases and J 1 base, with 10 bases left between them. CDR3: CASHRGRTDTQYF. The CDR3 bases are TGTGCCAGCCACCGGGGACGCACAGATACGCAGTATTTT.

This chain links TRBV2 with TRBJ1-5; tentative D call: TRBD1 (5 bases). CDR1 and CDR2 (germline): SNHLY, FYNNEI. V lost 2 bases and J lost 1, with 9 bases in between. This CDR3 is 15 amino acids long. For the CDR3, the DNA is TGTGCCAGCAGTGAAAGGGGACGCAGCAATCAGCCCCAGCATTTT. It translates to CASSERGRSNQPQHF.

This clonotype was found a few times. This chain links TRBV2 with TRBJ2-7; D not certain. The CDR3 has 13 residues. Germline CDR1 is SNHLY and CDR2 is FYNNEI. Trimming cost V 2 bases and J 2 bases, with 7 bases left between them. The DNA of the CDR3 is TGTGCCAGCAGTGAACCGGTAGCCTACGAGCAGTACTTC. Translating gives CASSEPVAYEQYF.